Included here is one TCR beta chain sequence, with context. Its antigen is as yet unknown. This entry is derived from a study of T cells in localized non-small cell lung cancer. Generated by immunoSEQ multiplex PCR, the TCRdb table keeps only in-frame clones and is missing some. The data hold around 70,000 clones, with less than 85% observed a single time. General observations from the study: Blood T cell density predicted longer survival; adjacent-lung clonality, shorter. The greatest T cell clonality was found in uninvolved adjacent lung (higher than in tumor). Across samples, adjacent lung featured a median around 55 of the top 100 tumor clones.

The source is a female donor older than 55 with stage I lung adenocarcinoma. This specimen consisted of peripheral blood, obtained before any cancer treatment.

CDR3 protein: CASSLLAGAREQYF. The CDR3 DNA reads as TGTGCCAGCAGTTTACTAGCGGGGGCTCGCGAGCAGTACTTC. The chain couples TRBV27 to TRBJ2-7, with 10 bases matching TRBD2. Trimming at V came to 2 bases and at J to 6 bases, leaving 4 bases not matched to a gene. The V gene's germline CDR1 is MNHEY and CDR2 SMNVEV (reference sequence). This CDR3 spans 14 amino acids.